The clone carrying this TCR beta chain was detected only a few times. This sample is drawn from a study of shared clonotypes between healthy human individuals. This CDR3 is built from 15 residues. V was trimmed by 3 bases and J by 14 bases, leaving 21 bases between them. Germline CDR1 reads SGDLS; CDR2 reads YYNGEE. The protocol was immunoSEQ multiplex PCR, while the TCRdb copy is restricted to in-frame clones and leaves out a portion. The sample includes over a million clones, around 75% of them seen just once. The sequence derives from a young man in good health. This rearrangement joins TRBV9 to TRBJ1-6; possible D gene TRBD1, 6 bases. Material: memory CD4+ T cells sorted from blood. Described subset: CD45RA-negative fraction. DNA of the CDR3: TGTGCCAGCAGCGACGCCGGGGGGCCCTCGGCGGCCCTCCACTTT. The encoded protein is CASSDAGGPSAALHF.